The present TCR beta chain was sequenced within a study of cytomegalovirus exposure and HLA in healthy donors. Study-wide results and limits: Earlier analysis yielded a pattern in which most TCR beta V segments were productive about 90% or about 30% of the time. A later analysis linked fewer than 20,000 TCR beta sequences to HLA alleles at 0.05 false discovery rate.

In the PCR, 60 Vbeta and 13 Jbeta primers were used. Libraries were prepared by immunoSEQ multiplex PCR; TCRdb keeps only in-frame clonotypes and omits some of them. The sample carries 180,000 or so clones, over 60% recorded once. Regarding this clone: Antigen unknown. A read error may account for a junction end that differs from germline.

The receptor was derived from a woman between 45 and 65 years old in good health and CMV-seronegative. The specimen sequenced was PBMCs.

The CDR3 DNA follows: TGTTCCAGCAGCTTGATAGCTAGCGGGCCTTCAACTCGGACCTACGAGCAGTACTTC. Translation: CSSSLIASGPSTRTYEQYF. The chain combines TRBV7-9 with TRBJ2-7; 8 positions agree with TRBD2. CDR1 SEHNR and CDR2 FQNEAQ come from the germline V gene (reference sequence). This CDR3 is 19 amino acids long.